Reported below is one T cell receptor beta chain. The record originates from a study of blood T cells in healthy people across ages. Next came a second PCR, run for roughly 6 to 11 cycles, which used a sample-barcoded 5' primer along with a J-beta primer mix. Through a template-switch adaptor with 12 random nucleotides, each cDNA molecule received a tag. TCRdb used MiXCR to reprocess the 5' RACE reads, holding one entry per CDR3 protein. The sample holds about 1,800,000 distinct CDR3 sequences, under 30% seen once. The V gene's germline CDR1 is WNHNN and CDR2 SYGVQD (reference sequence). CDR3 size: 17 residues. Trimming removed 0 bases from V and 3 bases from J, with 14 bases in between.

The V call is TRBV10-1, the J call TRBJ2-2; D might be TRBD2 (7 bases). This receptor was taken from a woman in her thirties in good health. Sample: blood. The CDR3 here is CASSESEGGGHTGELFF. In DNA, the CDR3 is TGCGCCAGCAGTGAGTCGGAGGGCGGGGGCCACACCGGGGAGCTGTTTTTT.